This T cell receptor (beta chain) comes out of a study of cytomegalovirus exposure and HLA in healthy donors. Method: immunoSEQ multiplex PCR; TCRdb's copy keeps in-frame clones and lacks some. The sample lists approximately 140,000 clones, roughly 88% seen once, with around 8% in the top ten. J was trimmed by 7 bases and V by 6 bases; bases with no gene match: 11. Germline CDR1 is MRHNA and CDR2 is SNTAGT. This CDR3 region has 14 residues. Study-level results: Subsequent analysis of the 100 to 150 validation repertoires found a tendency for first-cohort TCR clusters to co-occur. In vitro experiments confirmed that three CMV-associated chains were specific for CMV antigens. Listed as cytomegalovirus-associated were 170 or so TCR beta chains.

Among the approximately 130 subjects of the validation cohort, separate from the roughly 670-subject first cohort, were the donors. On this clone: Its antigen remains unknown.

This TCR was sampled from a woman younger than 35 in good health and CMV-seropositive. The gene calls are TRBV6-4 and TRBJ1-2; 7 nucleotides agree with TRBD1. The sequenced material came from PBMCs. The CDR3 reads CASRIRGGAGGYTF. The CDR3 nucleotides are TGTGCCAGCAGGATCCGAGGGGGCGCGGGTGGCTACACCTTC.